These 17 T cell receptor beta chains originate from one sample sequenced in a study of blood T cell repertoires in COVID-19. Assay used: immunoSEQ multiplex PCR; TCRdb lists only in-frame clones, some missing. The sample has fewer than 250,000 clones; 83% are singletons. Sequenced: PBMCs or T cells enriched from blood (not recorded which). The receptors originated from a middle-aged woman who had been exposed to COVID-19.

To note about this clone: This same CDR3 is encoded by further DNA sequences in the sample. CDR3 in DNA: TGTGCCAGCAGCTTAGAAGCGGGGCCCACTGAAGCTTTCTTT. This gives the protein CASSLEAGPTEAFF. The rearrangement uses TRBV7-2 and TRBJ1-1; D might be TRBD1 (5 bases). Between the trimmed V and J ends, which lost 1 base and 4 bases, there was a span of 10 bases. The CDR3 contains 14 residues. Germline V gene sequence: CDR1 SGHTA, CDR2 FQGNSA.

This rearrangement joins TRBV19 to TRBJ1-5, with TRBD1 matching 10 bases. The junction had 5 bases not matched to a gene; V was cut back by 3 bases and J by 0 bases. The CDR3 runs to 17 residues. From germline, CDR1 is LNHDA and CDR2 SQIVND (reference sequence). Here the CDR3 DNA reads TGTGCCAGTAGTATCCTCCGGACAGGGGGTAGCAATCAGCCCCAGCATTTT. Its protein is CASSILRTGGSNQPQHF.

The chain uses TRBV27 and TRBJ1-1, with 9 bases matching TRBD1. V gave up 2 bases and J gave up 4 bases; unmatched junction bases: 14. This CDR3 has 18 residues. The V gene's germline CDR1 is MNHEY and CDR2 SMNVEV (reference sequence). DNA for the CDR3: TGTGCCAGCAGTTTAAGAACGGGTAGGACAGGGGTTGTCACTGAAGCTTTCTTT. As protein: CASSLRTGRTGVVTEAFF.

The genes are TRBV19 and TRBJ2-1; TRBD2 matches 9 bases. With V trimmed by 11 bases and J by 4 bases, 24 bases remained unmatched. CDR3 length equals 19 residues. Germline CDR1 and CDR2: LNHDA and SQIVND (reference sequence). The CDR3 sequence: CASASPRAGGPRSYNEQFF. The CDR3 nucleotides read TGTGCCTCTGCAAGTCCCCGCGCGGGGGGGCCACGCTCTTACAATGAGCAGTTCTTC.

The chain carries TRBV19 and TRBJ1-3, with TRBD1 as a possible D gene (5 bases). Trimming pared 4 bases from V and 0 bases from J, leaving 7 bases between. This CDR3 comprises 14 residues. Germline V gene data show CDR1 as LNHDA and CDR2 as SQIVND (reference sequence). This CDR3 reads CASSTDSSGNTIYF. The CDR3, as DNA: TGTGCCAGTAGTACCGACAGCTCTGGAAACACCATATATTTT.

With respect to this clone: Other DNA sequences in the same sample also yield this CDR3. The chain carries TRBV11-3 and TRBJ2-1, with D possibly TRBD2 on 6 matching bases. CDR1 is SGHNT, CDR2 YENEEA, per germline. The CDR3 is made up of 12 amino acids. The V end was cut by 1 base, the J end by 9 bases, with 7 bases between. The CDR3 DNA sequence: TGTGCCAGCAGCTTAGGCGGGGTTGAGCAGTTCTTC. This sequence encodes CASSLGGVEQFF.

The V call is TRBV4-2, the J call TRBJ1-3, with D possibly TRBD1 on 5 matching bases. V shed 1 base and J shed 0 bases, with 7 bases lying between them. Looked up from germline, CDR1 is LGHNA and CDR2 is YNFKEQ. CDR3 length: 15 residues. The CDR3 loop reads CASSQVGASGNTIYF. As DNA, the CDR3 is TGTGCCAGCAGCCAAGTAGGGGCCTCTGGAAACACCATATATTTT.

The chain is built from TRBV3-1 (or the pseudogene TRBV3-2) and TRBJ1-2, with 8 positions matching TRBD1. The CDR3 runs 15 residues. Germline CDR1 reads LGHDT; CDR2 reads YNNKEL (reference sequence). Unmatched junction bases numbered 11, after V lost 4 bases and J lost 7 bases. DNA of the CDR3: TGTGCCAGCAGCCCCCCCGGACAGGGCCAAAGTGGCTACACCTTC. This translates into CASSPPGQGQSGYTF.

V and J are TRBV7-6 and TRBJ1-3; D is uncertain. V was shortened by 5 bases and J by 0 bases, with 11 bases between the two germline ends. This CDR3 region has 15 residues. CDR1 SGHVS and CDR2 FNYEAQ come from the germline V gene. The CDR3 DNA follows: TGTGCCAGCAGCCCATTACCTAGCTCTGGAAACACCATATATTTT. Translating it yields CASSPLPSSGNTIYF.

The chain combines TRBV6-5 with TRBJ1-2, with D possibly matching TRBD1 (5 bases). In germline, CDR1 is MNHEY, CDR2 SVGAGI. The CDR3 spans 16 residues. The V end lost 2 bases, the J end lost 4 bases, and 17 bases lay between the germline ends. The CDR3 here is CASSYDLTAGPYGYTF. CDR3 DNA sequence: TGTGCCAGCAGTTACGATCTAACGGCGGGGCCCTATGGCTACACCTTC.

The chain couples TRBV13 to TRBJ1-6, with TRBD1 as a possible D gene (6 bases). Per the germline V gene, CDR1 is PRHDT and CDR2 is FYEKMQ (reference sequence). Trimming shortened V by 4 bases and J by 3 bases, and 16 bases separated the two germline ends. The CDR3 is made up of 17 amino acids. CDR3 protein: CASSSRDKWGYNSPLHF. The CDR3 bases are TGTGCCAGCAGCTCTAGGGACAAGTGGGGCTATAATTCACCCCTCCACTTT.

The chain employs TRBV7-8 and TRBJ1-1, with a tentative D call TRBD1 (5 bases). The V end was cut by 4 bases, the J end by 1 base, with 13 bases between. Per germline, CDR1 SGHVS and CDR2 FQNEAQ. The CDR3 runs 15 residues. The CDR3 bases are TGTGCCAGCAGCTCCCAGGGCGCTGCGAACACTGAAGCTTTCTTT. It specifies CASSSQGAANTEAFF. The full variable domain, rest sourced from reference TRBV7-8 and TRBJ1-1, is GAGVSQSPRYKVAKRGQDVALRCDPISGHVSLFWYQQALGQGPEFLTYFQNEAQLDKSGLPSDRFFAERPEGSVSTLKIQRTQQEDSAVYLCASSSQGAANTEAFFGQGTRLTVV.

The rearrangement joins TRBV27 to TRBJ2-6, with D maybe TRBD1 (6 bases). Germline loops: CDR1 MNHEY, CDR2 SMNVEV (reference sequence). V gave up 5 bases and J gave up 0 bases, with 14 bases separating them. CDR3 length: 17 residues. The CDR3: CASSPRGATSGANVLTF. The CDR3 DNA follows: TGTGCCAGCAGTCCCAGGGGAGCGACCTCTGGGGCCAACGTCCTGACTTTC. The complete variable domain, with remaining parts taken from reference TRBV27 and TRBJ2-6, reads EAQVTQNPRYLITVTGKKLTVTCSQNMNHEYMSWYRQDPGLGLRQIYYSMNVEVTDKGDVPEGYKVSRKEKRNFPLILESPSPNQTSLYFCASSPRGATSGANVLTFGAGSRLTVL.

This chain links TRBV19 with TRBJ1-2; weak D call: TRBD1 (5 bases). CDR1 is LNHDA and CDR2 is SQIVND in the germline V gene (reference sequence). The CDR3 consists of 14 residues. Deletions cut 4 bases from V and 7 bases from J, with 16 bases between. In DNA, the CDR3 is TGTGCCAGTAGTAAGTTAGAAAGGGGCAGTGGCTACACCTTC. It encodes CASSKLERGSGYTF.

Details on this clone: No conserved phenylalanine or tryptophan ends this CDR3, so it is likely a read error. The DNA is omitted, as the CDR3 cannot be located on it reliably, and the CDR3 follows TCRdb's listing. The chain uses TRBV12-3 or TRBV12-4 and TRBJ1-2; the table's D call, TRBD1, was not checked against the DNA. The CDR3 is 12 residues long, ends included. The chain's CDR3 is CASSRTGEKALL.

This clone was detected once. V is TRBV18 and J is TRBJ2-5, with 10 bases identical to TRBD1. V gave up 1 base and J gave up 3 bases; unmatched junction bases: 5. This CDR3 contains 16 residues. Looked up from germline, CDR1 is KGHSH and CDR2 is LQKENI. This CDR3 is CASSPQVGQGKETQYF. Written as DNA, the CDR3 is TGTGCCAGCTCACCACAGGTGGGACAGGGGAAAGAGACCCAGTACTTC.

The chain uses TRBV7-7 and TRBJ2-2, with TRBD1 matching over 7 bases. The CDR3 sequence is 16 residues long. V trimming: 3 bases; J trimming: 0 bases; junction bases outside the gene matches: 4. CDR1 and CDR2 (germline): SSHAT, FNYEAQ (reference sequence). CDR3 bases: TGTGCCAGCAGCTTCACCGGGACAGCGAACACCGGGGAGCTGTTTTTT. As protein: CASSFTGTANTGELFF.